This section outlines one T cell receptor beta chain sequence together with its context. Its target is not known. The CDR3 is made up of 16 amino acids. In germline, CDR1 is SEHNR, CDR2 FQNEAQ (reference sequence). Trimming cost V 1 base and J 5 bases, with 16 bases left between them. Sequencing was performed with immunoSEQ multiplex PCR; in TCRdb, only in-frame clones are kept and a portion is missing. The sample shows tens of thousands of clones, around 88% of them seen only once. The data are from a study of OX40 agonist ivuxolimab in advanced cancers. Findings of the study overall: Normalized T-cell clonal expansion was also low in some nonresponders. Those patients achieving a partial response at 0.1-3.0 mg/kg showed among the lowest clonal expansion. The study observed clonal expansion of CD4+ and CD8+ blood T cells by week 6 at 0.1 to 3.0 mg/kg.

It was autoimmune disease history or systemic immunosuppression that excluded patients. The clonotype comes from an adult with an advanced solid tumor such as melanoma, head and neck, liver or kidney cancer. The chain uses TRBV7-9 and TRBJ2-3, with D possibly being TRBD2 (6 bases). Specimen: CD4+ or CD8+ T cells sorted from blood, collected in a trial of the OX40 agonist ivuxolimab. The CDR3 bases are TGTGCCAGCAGCTTAGATCGGTCGGGAGCGAAAGATACGCAGTATTTT. This sequence encodes CASSLDRSGAKDTQYF.